The 26 T cell receptor beta chains presented below share a single source sample, sequenced in a study of blood T cell repertoires in COVID-19. Sequenced by immunoSEQ multiplex PCR; TCRdb stores in-frame clones only, minus some. The sample has around 26,000 clones, around 65% seen once. Material: peripheral blood. These receptors were obtained from a man in his 60s with active or convalescent COVID-19.

The J gene is TRBJ2-1, the V gene TRBV7-3, with TRBD2 matching 13 bases. J gave up 9 bases and V 8 bases, and 4 bases lay outside the gene matches. CDR3 size: 13 residues. Looked up from germline, CDR1 is SGHTA and CDR2 is FQGTGA. CDR3 sequence reads: CASGLAGAAEQFF. The CDR3 DNA reads TGTGCCAGCGGACTAGCGGGAGCGGCTGAGCAGTTCTTC.

The CDR3 is CASSLWGTSDLKNIQYF. The CDR3 coding sequence is TGTGCCAGCAGTTTATGGGGGACTAGCGACCTAAAAAACATTCAGTACTTC. The rearrangement links TRBV27 to TRBJ2-4; 10 positions agree with TRBD2. V shed 1 base, J shed 4 bases, and the junction held 7 bases outside the gene matches. Germline-derived CDR1 and CDR2 are MNHEY and SMNVEV (reference sequence). The CDR3 totals 17 residues.

V usage is TRBV7-6 and J usage is TRBJ1-1, with 10 nucleotides matching TRBD1. The germline CDR1 and CDR2 sequences are SGHVS and FNYEAQ. This CDR3 comprises 16 residues. Trimming removed 4 bases from V and 3 bases from J; junction bases left unmatched: 8. CDR3 protein: CASSYGTGAFHTEAFF. CDR3 coding DNA: TGTGCCAGCAGCTACGGGACAGGGGCCTTTCACACTGAAGCTTTCTTT.

The chain couples TRBV29-1 to TRBJ2-7; 11 nucleotides align to TRBD2. Germline lookup yields CDR1 SQVTM and CDR2 ANQGSEA. Trimming removed 5 bases from V and 4 bases from J; junction bases left unmatched: 7. This CDR3 is built from 14 residues. CDR3 amino acids: CSVSFSGGAYEQYF. In nucleotides, the CDR3 is TGCAGCGTTTCATTTAGCGGGGGGGCTTACGAGCAGTACTTC.

The chain joins TRBV4-1 to TRBJ2-1; 14 bases line up with TRBD2. The CDR3 is made up of 18 amino acids. Germline CDR1 and CDR2: MGHRA and YSYEKL. Trimming removed 1 base from V and 4 bases from J; junction bases left unmatched: 6. The CDR3: CASSQAPTSGRGYNEQFF. DNA of the CDR3: TGCGCCAGCAGCCAAGCCCCGACTAGCGGGAGGGGATACAATGAGCAGTTCTTC.

The rearrangement uses TRBV9 and TRBJ2-2, with D perhaps TRBD2 (5 bases). Germline loops: CDR1 SGDLS, CDR2 YYNGEE. With 3 bases removed from V and 3 bases from J, the gap between germline ends came to 18 bases. CDR3 size: 17 residues. CDR3 sequence reads: CASSAMNRGWDTGELFF. The CDR3 bases are TGTGCCAGCAGCGCCATGAATCGGGGTTGGGACACCGGGGAGCTGTTTTTT.

In its sample, this clone was seen a few times. The chain is built from TRBV7-3 and TRBJ1-2; no clear D gene. Germline CDR1 reads SGHTA; CDR2 reads FQGTGA. The CDR3 has 12 residues. Trimming pared 3 bases from V and 4 bases from J, leaving 6 bases between. As DNA, the CDR3 is TGTGCCAGCAGCTTGTCGAGCTATGGCTACACCTTC. Protein product: CASSLSSYGYTF.

V gene TRBV30 combines with J gene TRBJ1-2; D might be TRBD1 (5 bases). This CDR3 contains 16 residues. Trimming removed 1 base at V and 5 bases at J, with 20 bases between. Germline CDR1 GTSNPN, CDR2 SVGIG (reference sequence). The CDR3 coding sequence is TGTGCCTGGAGTGATGGCAAGGGGCCCCGATGGTATGGCTACACCTTC. This codes for CAWSDGKGPRWYGYTF. The full variable domain, rest sourced from reference TRBV30 and TRBJ1-2, is SQTIHQWPATLVQPVGSPLSLECTVEGTSNPNLYWYRQAAGRGLQLLFYSVGIGQISSEVPQNLSASRPQDRQFILSSKKLLLSDSGFYLCAWSDGKGPRWYGYTFGSGTRLTVV.

The rearrangement joins TRBV12-3 or TRBV12-4 to TRBJ2-3; no definite D call. The CDR3 is made up of 12 amino acids. The V and J ends lost 4 bases and 3 bases respectively, with 5 bases between them. In DNA, the CDR3 is TGTGCCAGCAGTTCGCGTACAGATACGCAGTATTTT. Translation: CASSSRTDTQYF.

The J gene is TRBJ1-2, the V gene TRBV18; D gene unclear. Trimming pared 2 bases from V and 8 bases from J, leaving 18 bases between. CDR1 and CDR2 from the germline V gene are KGHSH and LQKENI. The CDR3 totals 15 residues. CDR3: CASSPNPIFTWGYTF. For the CDR3, the DNA is TGTGCCAGCTCACCAAACCCTATCTTCACGTGGGGCTACACCTTC.

The rearrangement uses TRBV27 and TRBJ2-5; D is possibly TRBD1 (6 bases). V lost 6 bases and J 5 bases, leaving 19 bases between the germline ends. This CDR3 is built from 15 residues. Germline V lookup: CDR1 MNHEY, CDR2 SMNVEV (reference sequence). As DNA, the CDR3 is TGTGCCAGCAGCCCTCAACCCCAGGGGCGGGAGACCCAGTACTTC. Residues: CASSPQPQGRETQYF.

V usage is TRBV11-2 and J usage is TRBJ2-1; maybe TRBD1 (6 bases). The ends were cut back, 2 bases at V and 3 bases at J, with 8 bases in the middle. The CDR3 runs to 14 residues. The germline CDR1 and CDR2 sequences are SGHAT and FQNNGV. CDR3 nucleotides: TGTGCCAGCAGCTTACGACAGGTCTACAATGAGCAGTTCTTC. Translation gives CASSLRQVYNEQFF.

This chain joins TRBV5-6 and TRBJ1-2; TRBD1 matches 9 bases. The V gene end was trimmed by 4 bases and the J gene end by 3 bases; junction bases not matched to a gene: 19. The CDR3 is 19 residues long. Germline CDR1 SGHDT, CDR2 YYEEEE. The CDR3 region has the DNA TGTGCCAGCAGCCCTACTTTAGGACAGGGGACATTACGATACTATGGCTACACCTTC. Translated, it gives CASSPTLGQGTLRYYGYTF.

V is TRBV6-4 and J is TRBJ2-3, with 8 bases that match TRBD2. CDR1 and CDR2 from the germline V gene are MRHNA and SNTAGT. After removal of 3 bases from V and 1 base from J, the junction contained 3 bases not matched to a gene. This CDR3 has 15 amino acids. The CDR3 reads CASSEGSGGTDTQYF. The CDR3 nucleotides are TGTGCCAGCAGTGAGGGTAGCGGGGGCACAGATACGCAGTATTTT.

The rearrangement links TRBV12-3 or TRBV12-4 to TRBJ1-1; TRBD1 might be the D (5 bases). CDR3 length: 13 amino acids. The V gene lost 6 bases and the J gene lost 1 base, with 9 bases spanning the gap. CDR3 amino acids: CASREQENTEAFF. Written as DNA, the CDR3 is TGTGCCAGCAGAGAACAGGAGAACACTGAAGCTTTCTTT.

The chain couples TRBV2 to TRBJ2-1; 10 nucleotides align to TRBD2. V gave up 6 bases and J gave up 6 bases; unmatched junction bases: 5. This CDR3 has 14 residues. Germline V gene data show CDR1 as SNHLY and CDR2 as FYNNEI. The CDR3 spells CASRLSGGANEQFF. For the CDR3, the DNA is TGTGCCAGCAGGTTAAGCGGGGGGGCCAATGAGCAGTTCTTC. The entire variable domain, with the rest obtained from reference TRBV2 and TRBJ2-1, is as follows: EPEVTQTPSHQVTQMGQEVILRCVPISNHLYFYWYRQILGQKVEFLVSFYNNEISEKSEIFDDQFSVERPDGSNFTLKIRSTKLEDSAMYFCASRLSGGANEQFFGPGTRLTVL.

This chain links TRBV7-9 with TRBJ2-7; D gene uncertain. V was trimmed by 2 bases and J by 2 bases, leaving 10 bases between them. Looked up from germline, CDR1 is SEHNR and CDR2 is FQNEAQ (reference sequence). The CDR3 totals 14 residues. The CDR3 DNA reads as TGTGCCAGCAGCTTAAGTGCGCAAGCCTACGAGCAGTACTTC. It yields the protein CASSLSAQAYEQYF. The variable domain in full, completed from reference TRBV7-9 and TRBJ2-7, reads DTGVSQNPRHKITKRGQNVTFRCDPISEHNRLYWYRQTLGQGPEFLTYFQNEAQLEKSRLLSDRFSAERPKGSFSTLEIQRTEQGDSAMYLCASSLSAQAYEQYFGPGTRLTVT.

This clone was detected only a few times. The rearrangement uses TRBV25-1 and TRBJ1-2; TRBD1 is a possible D gene (5 bases). Trimming cost V 7 bases and J 7 bases, with 16 bases left between them. The CDR3 consists of 13 residues. Looked up from germline, CDR1 is MGHDK and CDR2 is SYGVNS. CDR3 amino acids: CASKAAREGGYTF. CDR3 bases: TGTGCCAGCAAAGCGGCCAGGGAGGGTGGCTACACCTTC.

The rearrangement links TRBV6-6 to TRBJ2-7; weak D call: TRBD1 (6 bases). The CDR3 sequence is 15 residues long. Germline CDR1 MNHNY, CDR2 SVGAGI (reference sequence). The ends were cut back, 2 bases at V and 4 bases at J, with 15 bases in the middle. CDR3 nucleotides: TGTGCCAGCAGTTACACAAACGCCAGGGGTTACGAGCAGTACTTC. Amino acids: CASSYTNARGYEQYF.

This clone was found a few times. This chain uses TRBV5-1 with TRBJ2-7, with 8 bases identical to TRBD2. The V gene's germline CDR1 is SGHRS and CDR2 YFSETQ. V lost 6 bases and J lost 2; bases outside the gene matches: 7. This CDR3 spans 14 amino acids. CDR3 DNA: TGCGCCAGCACCCCGGGGGGGGGAACCTACGAGCAGTACTTC. This sequence encodes CASTPGGGTYEQYF.

The chain links TRBV12-2 to TRBJ2-3; no DNA check was done on the table's D call, TRBD2. TRBV12-2 is reported as a pseudogene. This CDR3 spans 16 amino acids. In nucleotides, the CDR3 is TGTGCAAGTCGCTTAGCGAGGAGGGTGAGCACAGATACGCAGTATTTT. Its translation is CASRLARRVSTDTQYF.

As to this clone: The same CDR3 is also encoded by other DNA sequences in this sample. This chain uses TRBV20-1 with TRBJ1-5, with no clear D. Trimming removed 3 bases at V and 0 bases at J, with 9 bases between. The CDR3 runs 14 residues. The V gene's germline CDR1 is DFQATT and CDR2 SNEGSKA (reference sequence). CDR3 loop: CSASPGFSNQPQHF. The CDR3, as DNA: TGCAGTGCTAGTCCCGGGTTTAGCAATCAGCCCCAGCATTTT.

V and J are TRBV5-1 and TRBJ2-3, with D maybe TRBD2 (5 bases). Trimming took off 0 bases at V and 5 bases at J, with 13 bases between the two ends. The CDR3 extends over 15 amino acids. CDR1 SGHRS and CDR2 YFSETQ come from the germline V gene. CDR3 loop: CASSLEGARGDTQYF. The CDR3 bases are TGCGCCAGCAGCTTGGAGGGAGCGAGAGGAGATACGCAGTATTTT.

V usage is TRBV12-5 and J usage is TRBJ1-5, with TRBD1 matching 7 bases. V gave up 1 base and J gave up 5 bases; unmatched junction bases: 2. Germline CDR1 is LGHNT and CDR2 is FRNRAP. CDR3 length: 14 amino acids. The CDR3 protein is CASGLGGGHQPQHF. DNA for the CDR3: TGTGCTAGTGGTTTGGGAGGGGGCCATCAGCCCCAGCATTTT.

There are a few counts of this clone. The gene calls are TRBV3-1 (or the pseudogene TRBV3-2) and TRBJ2-3; 8 bases align to TRBD2. Germline CDR1 LGHDT, CDR2 YNNKEL (reference sequence). This CDR3 is 17 amino acids long. V lost 4 bases and J lost 2; bases outside the gene matches: 11. CDR3 protein: CASSPLRERGTTDTQYF. The CDR3 nucleotides are TGTGCCAGCAGCCCTCTGAGGGAGCGGGGGACCACAGATACGCAGTATTTT.

Only a few counts were recorded for this clone. V and J are TRBV5-5 and TRBJ1-5, with D perhaps TRBD1 (6 bases). The CDR3 runs to 14 residues. Germline V gene lookup returns CDR1 SGHKS and CDR2 YYEKEE (reference sequence). V was clipped by 0 bases and J by 6 bases, with 10 bases between them. CDR3 DNA: TGTGCCAGCAGCTTGGTGGGGGCGGGTCAGCCCCAGCATTTT. This translates into CASSLVGAGQPQHF. Supplemented by reference TRBV5-5 and TRBJ1-5, the full variable domain reads DAGVTQSPTHLIKTRGQQVTLRCSPISGHKSVSWYQQVLGQGPQFIFQYYEKEERGRGNFPDRFSARQFPNYSSELNVNALLLGDSALYLCASSLVGAGQPQHFGDGTRLSIL.